Listed below are T cell receptor beta chains from one sample, sequenced in a study of regulatory T cells in long-lasting Graves disease. TCRdb re-analysed the multiplex PCR reads in MiXCR, keeping a single row per CDR3 protein. The sample has over 500,000 distinct CDR3 sequences; about 16% are singletons. The data were also submitted as part of a second study, on T cells in Graves' hyperthyroidism and ophthalmopathy.

The starting material was peripheral blood mononuclear cells (PBMCs), obtained at new diagnosis, from a patient treated with antithyroid drugs. Receptors were obtained from a man aged 18 to 35 with Graves disease. Each CDR3 is given with its conserved first and last residue. Fields, in order: J gene, clone size, V gene, D gene, CDR3 DNA, CDR3 protein. The D gene is left open where the match is weak. For some rows the clone size is stated as once, few or many, or as a class when expanded; others skip it.

TRBJ1-5	.	TRBV13	TRBD1	TGTGCCAGCAGCGTGCGGACTGGGACAGGGGTTAATCAGCCCCAGCATTTT	CASSVRTGTGVNQPQHF
TRBJ2-1	few	TRBV10-1	.	TGCGCCAGCAGTGAGGCCTATGGTGAGCAGTTCTTC	CASSEAYGEQFF
TRBJ2-3	many	TRBV11-2	.	TGTGCCAGCAGCTCGACGCTAAATACGCAGTATTTT	CASSSTLNTQYF
TRBJ1-4	few	TRBV13	.	TGTGCCAGCAGCCCCCGACTGGAGGATGCAACTAATGAAAAACTGTTTTTT	CASSPRLEDATNEKLFF
TRBJ2-5	many	TRBV12-3/TRBV12-4	TRBD2	TGTGCCAGCAGGCTTGCTAGCGGGCCCAGAGGGACCCAGTACTTC	CASRLASGPRGTQYF
TRBJ2-7	.	TRBV30	TRBD1	TGTGCCTGGAGTGTACGGGGACAGGGGGTAGGCGAGCAGTACTTC	CAWSVRGQGVGEQYF
TRBJ1-1	.	TRBV9	.	TGTGCCAGCAGCGTAATGGGGAACACTGAAGCTTTCTTT	CASSVMGNTEAFF
TRBJ2-4	few	TRBV29-1	TRBD2	TGCAGCGTTGAAAAGGCGGGAGGGGATCCGAGCATTCAGTACTTC	CSVEKAGGDPSIQYF
TRBJ2-3	many	TRBV7-9	TRBD1	TGTGCCAGCAGCTCCTCTGGGACAGCGAGCACAGATACGCAGTATTTT	CASSSSGTASTDTQYF
TRBJ1-3	many	TRBV7-6	TRBD1	TGTGCCAGCAGCCCTAGGGGACAGGAGAGCTCTGGAAACACCATATATTTT	CASSPRGQESSGNTIYF
TRBJ1-5	many	TRBV28	TRBD1	TGTGCCAGCAGATCGGGGACAGGAGTTCAGCCCCAGCATTTT	CASRSGTGVQPQHF
TRBJ2-7	many	TRBV12-3/TRBV12-4	TRBD1	TGTGCCAGCAGTCTGAACGGACAGGTGTCCTACGAGCAGTACTTC	CASSLNGQVSYEQYF
TRBJ2-7	many	TRBV20-1	TRBD2	TGCAGTGCTAGAGAGTGGCCGGGACTAGCGGGAGGGCTGAGCAACGAGCAGTACTTC	CSAREWPGLAGGLSNEQYF
TRBJ2-2	.	TRBV4-1	.	TGCGCCAGCAGCCAGGGACTTCGGGTAGCGGTTAACACCGGGGAGCTGTTTTTT	CASSQGLRVAVNTGELFF
TRBJ2-4	few	TRBV9	.	TGTGCCAGCAGCGCACGAGCAGGAAGCATTCAGTACTTC	CASSARAGSIQYF
TRBJ1-1	few	TRBV7-8	.	TGTGCCAGCAGCTCCTATCCTTTGGACACTGAAGCTTTCTTT	CASSSYPLDTEAFF
TRBJ2-7	few	TRBV9	TRBD2	TGTGCCAGCAGCGGAACAACTAGCGAGAGTTTCTACGAGCAGTACTTC	CASSGTTSESFYEQYF
TRBJ1-4	many	TRBV12-3/TRBV12-4	.	TGTGCCAGCAGCTTGAGGGGTCGGAATGAAAAACTGTTTTTT	CASSLRGRNEKLFF
TRBJ2-7	.	TRBV5-1	TRBD2	TGCGCCAGCAGCTTAGCTAGCGGGAGGTCTTTGAGGGAGCAGTACTTC	CASSLASGRSLREQYF
TRBJ2-5	.	TRBV5-6	TRBD2	TGTGCCAGCAGCTTGAGACTAGCGGGACAAGAGACCCAGTACTTC	CASSLRLAGQETQYF
TRBJ1-1	.	TRBV11-2	.	TGTGCCAGCAGCTTATTGGCAGGCCTGAACACTGAAGCTTTCTTT	CASSLLAGLNTEAFF
TRBJ1-2	few	TRBV7-9	.	TGTGCCAGCAGCTTCAAAGGCGAGGGCTACACCTTC	CASSFKGEGYTF
TRBJ1-2	many	TRBV6-1	TRBD1	TGTGCCAGCAGTCGGACAGGGGGACGGGGCTACACCTTC	CASSRTGGRGYTF
TRBJ2-5	.	TRBV5-5	TRBD1	TGTGCCAGCAGCGACCGGGACAGAAGCTATGGGGAGACCCAGTACTTC	CASSDRDRSYGETQYF
TRBJ2-7	.	TRBV20-1	.	TGCAGTGCTAGAGAGTCGGGAGCTTCCGAGCAGTACTTC	CSARESGASEQYF
TRBJ2-1	few	TRBV11-3	TRBD2	TGTGCCAGCGGGGACGGAGCGGGAGGGCCGGAGAATGAGCAGTTCTTC	CASGDGAGGPENEQFF
TRBJ1-1	.	TRBV5-1	.	TGCGCCAGCAGACTCCAGGGACCAAACACTGAAGCTTTCTTT	CASRLQGPNTEAFF
TRBJ2-7	many	TRBV5-1	TRBD1	TGCGCCAGCACTATTCAGGGGGACTACGAGCAGTACTTC	CASTIQGDYEQYF
TRBJ1-3	.	TRBV3-1	.	TGTGCCAGCAGCCCCCGGTGGTCAGGCTTCTCTGGAAACACCATATATTTT	CASSPRWSGFSGNTIYF
TRBJ2-2	.	TRBV6-1	TRBD2	TGTGCCAGCAGCGCGGGAGGGTCCGGGGAGCTGTTTTTT	CASSAGGSGELFF
TRBJ2-7	many	TRBV29-1	.	TGCAGCGTCGCGGGAGGTGGTCAGGGGGTATTCGAGCAGTACTTC	CSVAGGGQGVFEQYF
TRBJ1-2	many	TRBV10-3	.	TGTGCCATCAGTGGGGAAAAGGGGTTCGGAGATAACTATGGCTACACCTTC	CAISGEKGFGDNYGYTF